The 21 T cell receptor beta chains below were found in one sample sequenced in a study of T-cell reconstitution after alpha-beta-depleted transplantation in children. The authors prepared the TCRbeta library with unique molecular identifiers. TCRdb processed the PCR reads anew with MiXCR; each CDR3 protein has one entry. The data show some 530,000 distinct CDR3 sequences, approximately 13% seen once. The sequenced sample was PBMCs from the stem cell graft donor, obtained from the stem cell graft. These receptors originate from a human donor who donated a stem cell graft to a child with combined immunodeficiency.

This clonotype was detected many times. V gene TRBV6-5 combines with J gene TRBJ2-7, with D possibly being TRBD1 (5 bases). CDR3 size: 13 residues. V gave up 2 bases and J gave up 3 bases, with 8 bases separating them. Germline V lookup: CDR1 MNHEY, CDR2 SVGAGI. CDR3 loop: CASSYIQGYEQYF. CDR3 DNA: TGTGCCAGCAGTTACATCCAGGGCTACGAGCAGTACTTC.

The chain has TRBV6-5 and TRBJ1-3; D may be TRBD1 (5 bases). Per germline, CDR1 MNHEY and CDR2 SVGAGI. The CDR3 is made up of 14 amino acids. Trimming cost V 5 bases and J 2 bases, with 10 bases left between them. CDR3 sequence reads: CASSRGSAGNTIYF. The CDR3 DNA reads as TGTGCCAGCAGTAGGGGTTCCGCTGGAAACACCATATATTTT.

The chain combines TRBV27 with TRBJ1-3; 7 bases agree with TRBD1. CDR3 size: 21 residues. J gave up 3 bases and V 5 bases, and 25 bases lay outside the gene matches. In germline, CDR1 is MNHEY, CDR2 SMNVEV (reference sequence). Here the CDR3 DNA reads TGTGCCAGCAGTCCTCTCCCGATAAAGGGACAGAGTACGCCAAATGGAAACACCATATATTTT. It yields the protein CASSPLPIKGQSTPNGNTIYF.

The CDR3 coding sequence is TGCAGTGCAATTACAGCGTACCAAGAGACCCAGTACTTC. Amino acids: CSAITAYQETQYF. The V and J genes are TRBV20-1 and TRBJ2-5, with D unclear. Germline assignment: CDR1 DFQATT and CDR2 SNEGSKA (reference sequence). Trimming removed 6 bases at V and 0 bases at J, with 11 bases between. The CDR3 is 13 amino acids.

The CDR3 DNA reads TGTGCCATCAGCGTCTCCTACGGGGAAGAGACCCAGTACTTC. As protein: CAISVSYGEETQYF. This chain uses TRBV10-3 with TRBJ2-5, with a tentative D call TRBD2 (5 bases). Trimming took 6 bases from V and 3 from J, leaving 14 bases between them. CDR3 size: 14 residues. From germline, CDR1 is ENHRY and CDR2 SYGVKD.

This clonotype has at least ten counts. The chain recombines TRBV10-3 with TRBJ2-1, with D possibly TRBD1 on 6 matching bases. Germline CDR1 ENHRY, CDR2 SYGVKD. V lost 4 bases to trimming and J lost 9 bases, with 7 bases between them. CDR3 length: 11 residues. CDR3 in amino acids: CAISGGLEQFF. In DNA form, the CDR3 reads TGTGCCATCAGTGGGGGGCTTGAGCAGTTCTTC.

The sample holds many counts of this clonotype. The chain employs TRBV30 and TRBJ2-7; possibly TRBD2 for D (5 bases). CDR1 GTSNPN and CDR2 SVGIG come from the germline V gene (reference sequence). CDR3 length: 13 amino acids. The CDR3 nucleotides read TGTGCACGGGAAGGGAATAGCTCCTACGAGCAGTACTTC. Translation gives CAREGNSSYEQYF.

This clonotype was seen at least ten times. The chain couples TRBV15 to TRBJ2-1; perhaps TRBD1 as D (6 bases). V was pared by 0 bases and J by 3 bases, with 6 bases between. The germline CDR1 and CDR2 sequences are LNHNV and YYDKDF (reference sequence). The CDR3 is made up of 14 amino acids. The CDR3 spells CATSRDRGYNEQFF. The DNA for the CDR3 is TGTGCCACCAGCAGAGACAGGGGCTACAATGAGCAGTTCTTC.

This clonotype has a count of ten or more. The chain employs TRBV7-9 and TRBJ1-3, with 10 nucleotides matching TRBD1. V dropped 11 bases and J dropped 1; count of bases not matched to a gene: 8. This CDR3 region has 15 residues. Germline CDR1 SEHNR, CDR2 FQNEAQ (reference sequence). The CDR3 DNA sequence: TGTGCCGTCACGGACAGGGGGGAATCTGGAAACACCATATATTTT. It specifies CAVTDRGESGNTIYF.

This rearrangement joins TRBV20-1 to TRBJ1-1, with TRBD1 as a possible D gene (6 bases). The V gene lost 3 bases and the J gene lost 0 bases, with 11 bases spanning the gap. The CDR3 extends over 14 amino acids. Germline assignment: CDR1 DFQATT and CDR2 SNEGSKA (reference sequence). The CDR3 here is CSASQDRVNTEAFF. DNA for the CDR3: TGCAGTGCTAGCCAGGACAGAGTGAACACTGAAGCTTTCTTT.

The chain combines TRBV5-1 with TRBJ1-5, with D possibly TRBD1 on 6 matching bases. Germline V gene sequence: CDR1 SGHRS, CDR2 YFSETQ. Deletions cut 4 bases from V and 0 bases from J, with 14 bases between. CDR3 length: 16 amino acids. The CDR3 DNA reads as TGCGCCAGCAGCCCGGGGACACTCAATAGCAATCAGCCCCAGCATTTT. This sequence encodes CASSPGTLNSNQPQHF. Variable domain in full (rest from reference TRBV5-1 and TRBJ1-5): KAGVTQTPRYLIKTRGQQVTLSCSPISGHRSVSWYQQTPGQGLQFLFEYFSETQRNKGNFPGRFSGRQFSNSRSEMNVSTLELGDSALYLCASSPGTLNSNQPQHFGDGTRLSIL.

The chain combines TRBV20-1 with TRBJ2-7; TRBD2 agrees at 11 bases. Losses at the gene ends were 4 bases for V and 2 bases for J; bases not matched to a gene: 4. This CDR3 comprises 14 residues. From germline, CDR1 is DFQATT and CDR2 SNEGSKA (reference sequence). The CDR3 loop is CSANLAGGPYEQYF. The CDR3 DNA is TGCAGTGCTAATCTAGCGGGAGGTCCCTACGAGCAGTACTTC.

The chain employs TRBV14 and TRBJ2-7, with D hard to call. Trimming shortened V by 1 base and J by 3 bases, and 13 bases separated the two germline ends. CDR1 is SGHDN, CDR2 FVKESK, per germline. The CDR3 is made up of 15 amino acids. As DNA, the CDR3 is TGTGCCAGCAGCCAAGGCAAAACCCACTACTACGAGCAGTACTTC. Protein sequence: CASSQGKTHYYEQYF.

This clonotype was seen many times. CDR3 nucleotide sequence: TGCAGTGCTAGAGATCAGGGGCCGAAAGAGACCCAGTACTTC. Residues: CSARDQGPKETQYF. This chain links TRBV20-1 with TRBJ2-5, with a tentative D call TRBD1 (6 bases). Germline CDR1 reads DFQATT; CDR2 reads SNEGSKA (reference sequence). The CDR3 has 14 residues. The V end was cut by 0 bases, the J end by 3 bases, with 11 bases between.

This clonotype was picked up many times. V and J are TRBV27 and TRBJ2-3; a weak D match, TRBD2 (6 bases). The CDR3 has 13 amino acids. Germline V gene lookup returns CDR1 MNHEY and CDR2 SMNVEV (reference sequence). Trimming took 5 bases from V and 4 from J, leaving 10 bases between them. The CDR3 DNA sequence: TGTGCCAGCAGTATAGCGGTCTCAGATACGCAGTATTTT. Its translation is CASSIAVSDTQYF.

In its sample, this clonotype was seen once. The chain joins TRBV7-6 to TRBJ2-3; D gene ambiguous. The CDR3 covers 16 residues. V was cut by 0 bases and J by 1 base, with 11 bases left in between. CDR1 and CDR2 (germline): SGHVS, FNYEAQ. In DNA form, the CDR3 reads TGTGCCAGCAGCTTAGCGGGCTCCTGGGGCACAGATACGCAGTATTTT. Its translation: CASSLAGSWGTDTQYF.

The chain joins TRBV7-8 to TRBJ2-3, with 8 bases matching TRBD2. CDR1 is SGHVS and CDR2 is FQNEAQ in the germline V gene. The J segment lost 2 bases and the V segment lost 5 bases, leaving 12 bases of the junction unmatched. The CDR3 is 17 amino acids. CDR3 in DNA: TGTGCCAGCAGCCCCACCCTTAGCGGGGCATTCACAGATACGCAGTATTTT. It is translated as CASSPTLSGAFTDTQYF.

This clonotype was recorded a few times. This chain joins TRBV25-1 and TRBJ1-1; 8 bases match TRBD1. Germline V lookup: CDR1 MGHDK, CDR2 SYGVNS. V shed 7 bases, J shed 4 bases, and the junction held 11 bases outside the gene matches. The CDR3 consists of 15 residues. Here the CDR3 DNA reads TGTGCCAGCACACCCCTTGTGACAGGGGCCACTGAAGCTTTCTTT. Translating it yields CASTPLVTGATEAFF.

This clonotype has a handful of counts. The rearrangement joins TRBV29-1 to TRBJ2-4; weak D call: TRBD2 (5 bases). The CDR3 totals 15 residues. Germline CDR1 reads SQVTM; CDR2 reads ANQGSEA. V lost 7 bases to trimming and J lost 1 base, with 17 bases between them. The chain's CDR3 is CSARTPTGAKNIQYF. CDR3 coding DNA: TGCAGCGCTAGGACCCCAACGGGGGCCAAAAACATTCAGTACTTC.

V is TRBV21-1 and J is TRBJ2-7. TRBV21-1 is described as a pseudogene. The CDR3 runs to 16 residues. DNA of the CDR3: TGTGCCAGCATCAGACCTAGAATCGAGATCTCCTACGAGCAGTACTTC. Its protein product is CASIRPRIEISYEQYF.

This clonotype occurred many times. The chain recombines TRBV4-3 with TRBJ2-1; D remains ambiguous. The V end lost 1 base, the J end lost 5 bases, and 9 bases lay between the germline ends. Germline V gene sequence: CDR1 LGHNA, CDR2 YSLEER. This CDR3 spans 14 amino acids. The chain's CDR3 is CASSQGLRDNEQFF. Here the CDR3 DNA reads TGCGCCAGCAGCCAAGGTTTAAGGGACAATGAGCAGTTCTTC.